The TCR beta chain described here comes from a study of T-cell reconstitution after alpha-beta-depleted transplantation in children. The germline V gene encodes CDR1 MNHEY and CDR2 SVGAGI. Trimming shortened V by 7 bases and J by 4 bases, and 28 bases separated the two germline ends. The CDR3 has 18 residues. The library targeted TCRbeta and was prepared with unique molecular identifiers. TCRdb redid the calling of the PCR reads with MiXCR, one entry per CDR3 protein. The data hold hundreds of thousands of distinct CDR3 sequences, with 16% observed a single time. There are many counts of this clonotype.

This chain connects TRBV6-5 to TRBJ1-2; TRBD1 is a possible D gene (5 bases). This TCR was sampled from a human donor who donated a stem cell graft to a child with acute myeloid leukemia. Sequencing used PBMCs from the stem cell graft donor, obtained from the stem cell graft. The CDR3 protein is CASTSSQLAGRYGYGYTF. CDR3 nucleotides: TGTGCCAGCACGAGTTCGCAGTTAGCAGGGCGTTATGGCTATGGCTACACCTTC.